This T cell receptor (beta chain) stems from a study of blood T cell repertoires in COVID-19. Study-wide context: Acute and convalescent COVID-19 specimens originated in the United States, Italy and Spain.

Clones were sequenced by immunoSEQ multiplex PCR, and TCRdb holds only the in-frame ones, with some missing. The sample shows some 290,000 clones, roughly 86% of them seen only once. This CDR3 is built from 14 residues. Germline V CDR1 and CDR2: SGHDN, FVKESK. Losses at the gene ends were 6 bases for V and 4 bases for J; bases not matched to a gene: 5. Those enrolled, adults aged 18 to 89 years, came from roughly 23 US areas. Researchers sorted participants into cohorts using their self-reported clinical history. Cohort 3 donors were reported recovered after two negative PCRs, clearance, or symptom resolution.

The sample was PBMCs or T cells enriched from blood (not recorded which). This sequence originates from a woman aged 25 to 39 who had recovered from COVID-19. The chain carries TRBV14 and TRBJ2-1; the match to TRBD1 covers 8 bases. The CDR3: CASRRTGTYNEQFF. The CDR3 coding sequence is TGTGCCAGCAGGCGGACAGGGACTTACAATGAGCAGTTCTTC.